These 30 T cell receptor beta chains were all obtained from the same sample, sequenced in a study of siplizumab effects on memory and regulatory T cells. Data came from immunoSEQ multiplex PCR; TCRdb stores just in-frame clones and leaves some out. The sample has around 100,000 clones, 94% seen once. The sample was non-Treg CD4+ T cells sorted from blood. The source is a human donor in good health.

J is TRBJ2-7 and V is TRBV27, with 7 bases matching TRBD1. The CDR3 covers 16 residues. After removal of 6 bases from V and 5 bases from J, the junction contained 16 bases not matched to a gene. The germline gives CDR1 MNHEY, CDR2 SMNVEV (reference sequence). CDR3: CASRTFDKGAGDEQYF. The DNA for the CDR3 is TGTGCCAGCAGAACGTTCGATAAGGGGGCTGGGGACGAGCAGTACTTC.

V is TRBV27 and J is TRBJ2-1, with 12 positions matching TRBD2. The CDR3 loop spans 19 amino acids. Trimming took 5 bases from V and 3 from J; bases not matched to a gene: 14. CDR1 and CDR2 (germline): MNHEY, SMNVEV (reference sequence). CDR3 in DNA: TGTGCCAGCAGTCCCAAACACGCGACTAGCGGGAGAGACTACAATGAGCAGTTCTTC. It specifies CASSPKHATSGRDYNEQFF.

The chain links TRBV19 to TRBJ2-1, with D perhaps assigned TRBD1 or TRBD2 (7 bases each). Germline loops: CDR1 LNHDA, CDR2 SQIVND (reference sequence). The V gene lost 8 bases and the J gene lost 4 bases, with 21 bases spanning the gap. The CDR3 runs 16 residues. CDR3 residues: CASAKGAGVLYNEQFF. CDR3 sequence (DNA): TGTGCCAGTGCCAAGGGGGCGGGAGTTCTATACAATGAGCAGTTCTTC.

CDR3 coding DNA: TGTGCCAGCAGCTGGGCTGGGGCTAGCGACAGACGGAGTGTTGAGCAGTTCTTC. Translated: CASSWAGASDRRSVEQFF. This rearrangement joins TRBV7-9 to TRBJ2-1, with D perhaps TRBD2 (6 bases). Trimming shortened V by 4 bases and J by 9 bases, and 28 bases separated the two germline ends. This CDR3 has 18 amino acids. Germline assignment: CDR1 SEHNR and CDR2 FQNEAQ (reference sequence). Drawing the rest from reference TRBV7-9 and TRBJ2-1, the complete variable domain is DTGVSQNPRHKITKRGQNVTFRCDPISEHNRLYWYRQTLGQGPEFLTYFQNEAQLEKSRLLSDRFSAERPKGSFSTLEIQRTEQGDSAMYLCASSWAGASDRRSVEQFFGPGTRLTVL.

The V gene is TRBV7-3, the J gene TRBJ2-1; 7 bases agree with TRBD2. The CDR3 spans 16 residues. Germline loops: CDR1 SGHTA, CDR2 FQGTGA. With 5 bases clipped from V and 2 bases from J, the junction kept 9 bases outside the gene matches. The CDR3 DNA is TGTGCCAGCAGCCCGAGGGGCGGGAGCCCCTACAATGAGCAGTTCTTC. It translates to CASSPRGGSPYNEQFF.

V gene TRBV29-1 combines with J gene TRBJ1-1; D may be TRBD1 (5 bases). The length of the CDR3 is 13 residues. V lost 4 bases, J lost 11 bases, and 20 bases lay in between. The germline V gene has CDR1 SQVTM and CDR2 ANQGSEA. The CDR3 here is CSVVEQASTKAFF. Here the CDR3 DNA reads TGCAGCGTTGTAGAACAGGCCAGCACCAAGGCTTTCTTT.

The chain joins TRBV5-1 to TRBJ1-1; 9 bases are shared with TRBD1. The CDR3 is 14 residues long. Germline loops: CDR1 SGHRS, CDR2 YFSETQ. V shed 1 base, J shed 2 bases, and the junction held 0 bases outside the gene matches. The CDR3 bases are TGCGCCAGCAGCTTGACAGGGGGCAACACTGAAGCTTTCTTT. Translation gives CASSLTGGNTEAFF.

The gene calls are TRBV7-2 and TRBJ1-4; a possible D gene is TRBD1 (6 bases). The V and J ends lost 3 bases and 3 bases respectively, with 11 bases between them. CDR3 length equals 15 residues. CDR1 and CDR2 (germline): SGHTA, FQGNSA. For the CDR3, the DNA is TGTGCCAGCAGCTTTGGGGGGGCACCTAATGAAAAACTGTTTTTT. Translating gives CASSFGGAPNEKLFF.

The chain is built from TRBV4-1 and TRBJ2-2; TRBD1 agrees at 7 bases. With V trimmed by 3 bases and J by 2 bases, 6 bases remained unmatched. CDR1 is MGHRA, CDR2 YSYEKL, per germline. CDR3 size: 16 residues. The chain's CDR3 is CASSHQGGTNTGELFF. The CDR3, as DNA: TGCGCCAGCAGCCATCAAGGGGGCACCAACACCGGGGAGCTGTTTTTT.

CDR3 sequence reads: CASSPQAALNTEAFF. CDR3 DNA sequence: TGTGCCAGCTCCCCCCAGGCGGCCCTGAACACTGAAGCTTTCTTT. The chain couples TRBV6-5 to TRBJ1-1; no clear D gene. Germline V gene data show CDR1 as MNHEY and CDR2 as SVGAGI. The CDR3 has 15 residues. Between the trimmed V and J ends, which lost 8 bases and 0 bases, there was a span of 16 bases.

The CDR3 sequence: CASSIRTSGKAYEQYF. CDR3 bases: TGTGCCAGCAGCATCCGGACTAGCGGGAAAGCCTACGAGCAGTACTTC. This chain links TRBV13 with TRBJ2-7, with 12 bases lining up with TRBD2. V shed 5 bases, J shed 2 bases, and the junction held 7 bases outside the gene matches. Germline CDR1 is PRHDT and CDR2 is FYEKMQ (reference sequence). The CDR3 extends over 16 amino acids.

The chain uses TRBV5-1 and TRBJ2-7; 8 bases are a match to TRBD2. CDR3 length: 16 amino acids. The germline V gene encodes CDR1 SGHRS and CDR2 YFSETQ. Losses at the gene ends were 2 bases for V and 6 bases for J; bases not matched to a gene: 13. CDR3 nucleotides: TGCGCCAGCAGCTTAATAACGGGAGGGCCTCCAGGCGAGCAGTACTTC. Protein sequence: CASSLITGGPPGEQYF.

The CDR3 protein is CASSHIRTESSYEQYF. In DNA, the CDR3 is TGTGCCAGCTCACATATTAGGACGGAATCCTCCTACGAGCAGTACTTC. The rearrangement uses TRBV21-1 and TRBJ2-7. TRBV21-1 represents a pseudogene. There are 16 residues in the CDR3.

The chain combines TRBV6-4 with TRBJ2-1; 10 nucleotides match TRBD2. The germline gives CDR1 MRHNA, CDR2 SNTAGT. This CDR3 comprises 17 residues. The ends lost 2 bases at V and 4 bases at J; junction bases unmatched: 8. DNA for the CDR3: TGTGCCAGCAGTGACCCACCGACTAGCGGGCTTTACAATGAGCAGTTCTTC. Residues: CASSDPPTSGLYNEQFF.

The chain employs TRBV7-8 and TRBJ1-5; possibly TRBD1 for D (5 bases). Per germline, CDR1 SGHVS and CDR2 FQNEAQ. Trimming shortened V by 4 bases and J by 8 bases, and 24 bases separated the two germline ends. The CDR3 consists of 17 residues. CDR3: CASSSDGGGLALKPQHF. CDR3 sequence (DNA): TGTGCCAGCAGCTCAGATGGGGGGGGACTTGCTCTTAAGCCCCAGCATTTT.

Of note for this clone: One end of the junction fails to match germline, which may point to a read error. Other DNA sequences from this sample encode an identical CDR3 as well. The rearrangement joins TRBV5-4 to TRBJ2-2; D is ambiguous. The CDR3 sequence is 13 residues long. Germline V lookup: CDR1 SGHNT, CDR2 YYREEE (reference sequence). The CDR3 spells CVSRLVDGQELFF. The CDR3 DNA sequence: TGTGTCAGCAGGTTGGTTGACGGCCAGGAGCTGTTTTTT.

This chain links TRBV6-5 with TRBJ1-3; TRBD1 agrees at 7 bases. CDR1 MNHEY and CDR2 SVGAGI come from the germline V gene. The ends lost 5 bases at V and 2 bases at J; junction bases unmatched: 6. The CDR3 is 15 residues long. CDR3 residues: CASSQTGTAGNTIYF. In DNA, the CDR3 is TGTGCCAGCAGTCAAACCGGGACAGCTGGAAACACCATATATTTT.

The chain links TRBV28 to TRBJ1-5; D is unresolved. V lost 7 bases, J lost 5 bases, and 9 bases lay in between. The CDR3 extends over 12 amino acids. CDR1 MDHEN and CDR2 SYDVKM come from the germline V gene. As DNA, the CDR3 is TGTGCCAGCACCCCCGTGCATCAGCCCCAGCATTTT. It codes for CASTPVHQPQHF.

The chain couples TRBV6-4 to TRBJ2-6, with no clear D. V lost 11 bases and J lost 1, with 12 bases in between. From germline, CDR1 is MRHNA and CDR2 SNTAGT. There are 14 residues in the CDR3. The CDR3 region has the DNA TGTGCCGTCTCTTGGGTGTCTGGGGCCAACGTCCTGACTTTC. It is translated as CAVSWVSGANVLTF.

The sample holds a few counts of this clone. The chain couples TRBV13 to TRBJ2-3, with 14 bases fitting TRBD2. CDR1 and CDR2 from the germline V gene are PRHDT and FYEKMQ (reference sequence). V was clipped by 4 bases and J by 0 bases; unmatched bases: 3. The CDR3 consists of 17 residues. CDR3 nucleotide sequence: TGTGCCAGCAGCTCGCGGACTAGCGGGGGGAGCACAGATACGCAGTATTTT. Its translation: CASSSRTSGGSTDTQYF. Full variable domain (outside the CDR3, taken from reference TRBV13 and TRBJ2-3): AAGVIQSPRHLIKEKRETATLKCYPIPRHDTVYWYQQGPGQDPQFLISFYEKMQSDKGSIPDRFSAQQFSDYHSELNMSSLELGDSALYFCASSSRTSGGSTDTQYFGPGTRLTVL.

CDR3 DNA sequence: TGCGCCAGCAGCTCGAGGACAGGGGCCTTGAGCTCCTACAATGAGCAGTTCTTC. It codes for CASSSRTGALSSYNEQFF. The chain combines TRBV5-1 with TRBJ2-1, with 9 bases that match TRBD1. The trim removed 3 bases at V and 0 bases at J, leaving 10 bases unmatched. CDR1 and CDR2 from the germline V gene are SGHRS and YFSETQ. The CDR3 totals 18 residues.

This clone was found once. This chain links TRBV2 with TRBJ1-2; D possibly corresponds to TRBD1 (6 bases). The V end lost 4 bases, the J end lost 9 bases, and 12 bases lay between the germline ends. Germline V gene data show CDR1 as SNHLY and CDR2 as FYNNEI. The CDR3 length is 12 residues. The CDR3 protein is CASSGGAWSYTF. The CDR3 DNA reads TGTGCCAGCAGTGGGGGGGCTTGGAGCTACACCTTC. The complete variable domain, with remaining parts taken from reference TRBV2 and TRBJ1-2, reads EPEVTQTPSHQVTQMGQEVILRCVPISNHLYFYWYRQILGQKVEFLVSFYNNEISEKSEIFDDQFSVERPDGSNFTLKIRSTKLEDSAMYFCASSGGAWSYTFGSGTRLTVV.

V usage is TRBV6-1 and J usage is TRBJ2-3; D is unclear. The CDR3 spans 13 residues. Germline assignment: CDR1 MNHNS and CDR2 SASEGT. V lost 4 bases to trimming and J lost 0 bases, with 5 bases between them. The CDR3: CASSVRSTDTQYF. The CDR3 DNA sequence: TGTGCCAGCAGTGTCCGAAGCACAGATACGCAGTATTTT.

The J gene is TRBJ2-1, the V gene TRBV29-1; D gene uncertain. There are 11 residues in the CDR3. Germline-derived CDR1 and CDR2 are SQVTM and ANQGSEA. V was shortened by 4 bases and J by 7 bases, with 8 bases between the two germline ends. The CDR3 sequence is CSVAMGNEQFF. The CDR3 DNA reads TGCAGCGTTGCCATGGGAAATGAGCAGTTCTTC.

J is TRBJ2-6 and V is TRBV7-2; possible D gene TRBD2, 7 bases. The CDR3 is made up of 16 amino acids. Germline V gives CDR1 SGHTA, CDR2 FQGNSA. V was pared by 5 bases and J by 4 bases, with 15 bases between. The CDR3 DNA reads TGTGCCAGCAGCGTCAGTGGGGGGGCAGGGGCCAACGTCCTGACTTTC. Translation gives CASSVSGGAGANVLTF.

The CDR3, as DNA: TGCGCCAGCAGCTTCGGAATAGCGGGAGGGGTAGACGAGCAGTACTTC. This encodes CASSFGIAGGVDEQYF. The chain uses TRBV5-1 and TRBJ2-7; TRBD2 matches 11 bases. Per the germline V gene, CDR1 is SGHRS and CDR2 is YFSETQ. This CDR3 contains 16 residues. The junction had 9 bases not matched to a gene; V was cut back by 2 bases and J by 5 bases. The whole variable domain, filled in from reference TRBV5-1 and TRBJ2-7, reads KAGVTQTPRYLIKTRGQQVTLSCSPISGHRSVSWYQQTPGQGLQFLFEYFSETQRNKGNFPGRFSGRQFSNSRSEMNVSTLELGDSALYLCASSFGIAGGVDEQYFGPGTRLTVT.

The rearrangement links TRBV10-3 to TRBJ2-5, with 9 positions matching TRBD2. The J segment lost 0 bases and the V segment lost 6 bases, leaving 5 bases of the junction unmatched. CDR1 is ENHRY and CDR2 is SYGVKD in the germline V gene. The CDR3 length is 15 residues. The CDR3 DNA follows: TGTGCCATCAGAAGAGCGGGAGGCGACCAAGAGACCCAGTACTTC. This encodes CAIRRAGGDQETQYF.

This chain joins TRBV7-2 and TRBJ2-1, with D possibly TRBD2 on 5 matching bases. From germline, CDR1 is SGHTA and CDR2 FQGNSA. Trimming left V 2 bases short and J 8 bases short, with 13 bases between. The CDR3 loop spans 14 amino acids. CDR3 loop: CASSLRGRIDEQFF. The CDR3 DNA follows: TGTGCCAGCAGCTTAAGAGGGAGAATAGATGAGCAGTTCTTC.

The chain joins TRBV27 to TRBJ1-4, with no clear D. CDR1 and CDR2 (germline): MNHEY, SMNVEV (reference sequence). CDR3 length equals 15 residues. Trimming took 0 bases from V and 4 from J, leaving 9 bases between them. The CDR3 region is CASSLSYSFNEKLFF. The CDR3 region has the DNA TGTGCCAGCAGTTTATCGTACAGCTTTAATGAAAAACTGTTTTTT. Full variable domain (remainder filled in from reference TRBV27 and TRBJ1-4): EAQVTQNPRYLITVTGKKLTVTCSQNMNHEYMSWYRQDPGLGLRQIYYSMNVEVTDKGDVPEGYKVSRKEKRNFPLILESPSPNQTSLYFCASSLSYSFNEKLFFGSGTQLSVL.

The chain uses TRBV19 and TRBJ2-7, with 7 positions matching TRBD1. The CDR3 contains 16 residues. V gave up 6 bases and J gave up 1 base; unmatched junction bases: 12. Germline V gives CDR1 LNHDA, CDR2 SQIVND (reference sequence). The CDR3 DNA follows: TGTGCCAGTAGCCGAAAACGACAGGGAGTGTCCTACGAGCAGTACTTC. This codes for CASSRKRQGVSYEQYF.